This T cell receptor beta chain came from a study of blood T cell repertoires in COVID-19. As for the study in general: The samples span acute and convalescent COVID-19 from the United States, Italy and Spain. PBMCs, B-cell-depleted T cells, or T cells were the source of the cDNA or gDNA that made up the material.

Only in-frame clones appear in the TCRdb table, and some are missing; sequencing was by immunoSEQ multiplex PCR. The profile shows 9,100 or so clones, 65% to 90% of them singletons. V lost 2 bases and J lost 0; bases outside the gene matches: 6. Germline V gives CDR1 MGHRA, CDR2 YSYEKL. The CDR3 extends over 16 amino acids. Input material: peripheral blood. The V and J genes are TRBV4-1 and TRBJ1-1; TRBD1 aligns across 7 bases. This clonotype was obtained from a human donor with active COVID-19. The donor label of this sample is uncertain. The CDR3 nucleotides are TGCGCCAGCAGCCAACGCAGACAGGGTATGAACACTGAAGCTTTCTTT. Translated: CASSQRRQGMNTEAFF.